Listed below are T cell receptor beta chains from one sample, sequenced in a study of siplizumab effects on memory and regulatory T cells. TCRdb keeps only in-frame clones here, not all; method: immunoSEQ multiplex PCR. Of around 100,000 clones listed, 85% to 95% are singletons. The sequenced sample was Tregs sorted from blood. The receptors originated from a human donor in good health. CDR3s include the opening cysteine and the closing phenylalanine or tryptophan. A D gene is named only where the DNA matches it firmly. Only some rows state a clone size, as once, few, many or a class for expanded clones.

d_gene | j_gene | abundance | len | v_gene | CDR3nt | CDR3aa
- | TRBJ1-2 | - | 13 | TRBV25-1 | TGTGCCAGCAGGGCGAGGGAATCGTATGGCTACACCTTC | CASRARESYGYTF
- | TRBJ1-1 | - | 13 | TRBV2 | TGTGCCAGCTCTCGGACAGAATCGACTGAAGCTTTCTTT | CASSRTESTEAFF
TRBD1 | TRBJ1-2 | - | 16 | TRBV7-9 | TGTGCCAGCAGCCTCAAAAAGGGGGCTGGGTTACATGGCTACACCTTC | CASSLKKGAGLHGYTF
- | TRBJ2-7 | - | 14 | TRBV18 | TGTGCCAGCTCACGACAATCAGGGTACGAGGGGCAGTACTTC | CASSRQSGYEGQYF
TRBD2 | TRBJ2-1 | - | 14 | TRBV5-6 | TGTGCCAGCAGCTTAATTTCGACTAGCGGTGAGCAGTTCTTC | CASSLISTSGEQFF
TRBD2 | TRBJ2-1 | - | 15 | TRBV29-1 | TGCAGCGTTGGGGCGGGACTAGTGTCCCACAATGAGCAGTTCTTC | CSVGAGLVSHNEQFF
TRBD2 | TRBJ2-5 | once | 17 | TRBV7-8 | TGTGCCAGCAGCCTGCCGGGACTAGCGGGAGCCGGGGAGACCCAGTACTTC | CASSLPGLAGAGETQYF
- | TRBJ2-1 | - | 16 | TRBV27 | TGTGCCAGCAGTTTATTTCGACAGAGCTCCTACAATGAGCAGTTCTTC | CASSLFRQSSYNEQFF
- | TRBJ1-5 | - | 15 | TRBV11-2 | TGTGCCAGCAGCTTAGGCCGGGCAGGGAATCAGCCCCAGCATTTT | CASSLGRAGNQPQHF
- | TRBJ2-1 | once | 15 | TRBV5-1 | TGCGCCAGCAGCTTGGAGCTAGCGAGAGGTGGAGAGCAGTTCTTC | CASSLELARGGEQFF
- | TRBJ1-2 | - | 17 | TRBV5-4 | TGTGCCAGCAGCTTGGGGGCCGGGACGCTAGCTAACTATGGCTACACCTTC | CASSLGAGTLANYGYTF
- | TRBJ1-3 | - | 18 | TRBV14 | TGTGCCAGCAGCCACCTCCGTAGTGGGGTTAGGTCTGGAAACACCATATATTTT | CASSHLRSGVRSGNTIYF
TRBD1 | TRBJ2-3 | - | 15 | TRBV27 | TGTGCCAGCAGCAGGGACAGGCGCTACACAGATACGCAGTATTTT | CASSRDRRYTDTQYF
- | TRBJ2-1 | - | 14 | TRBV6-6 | TGTGCCAGCAGTTATTCCGGGACTCGCAATGAGCAGTTCTTC | CASSYSGTRNEQFF
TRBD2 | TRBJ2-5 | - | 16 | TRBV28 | TGTGCCGTCAGACATTCTAGCGGGAGGAGGGGAGAGACCCAGTACTTC | CAVRHSSGRRGETQYF
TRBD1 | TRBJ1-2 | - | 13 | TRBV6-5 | TGTGCCAGCAGACGACAGGGGGGTGACGGCTACACCTTC | CASRRQGGDGYTF
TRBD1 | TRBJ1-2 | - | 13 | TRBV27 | TGTGCCAGCAGTTTAAACAGGGGAAGGGGCTACACCTTC | CASSLNRGRGYTF
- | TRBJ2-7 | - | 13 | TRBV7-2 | TGTGCCAGCAGCTTCGGGGGTCTCTACGAGCAGTACTTC | CASSFGGLYEQYF
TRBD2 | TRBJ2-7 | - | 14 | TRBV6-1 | TGTGCCAGCAGTTTAGCGGGAGTCTCCTACGAGCAGTACTTC | CASSLAGVSYEQYF
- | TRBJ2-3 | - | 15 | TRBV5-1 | TGCGCCAGCAGCTTCAGCGCACAGGCCCCAGATACGCAGTATTTT | CASSFSAQAPDTQYF
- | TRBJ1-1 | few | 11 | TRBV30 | TGTGCCTGGAATTCGGGACATGAGACTTTCTTT | CAWNSGHETFF
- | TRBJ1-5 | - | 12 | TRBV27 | TGTGCCAGCAGTTTACCGGGGGGGCCCCAGCATTTT | CASSLPGGPQHF
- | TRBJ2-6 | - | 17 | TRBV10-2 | TGCGCCTGCTCGACCCTAAGACACAACTCTGGGGCCAACGTCCTGACTTTC | CACSTLRHNSGANVLTF
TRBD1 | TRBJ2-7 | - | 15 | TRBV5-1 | TGCGCCAGCAGCTTTCTGACAGGGACCACCTACGAGCAGTACTTC | CASSFLTGTTYEQYF
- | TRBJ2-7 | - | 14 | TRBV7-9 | TGTGCCAGCAGCTTAGCTGCAGACTCCTACGAGCAGTACTTC | CASSLAADSYEQYF
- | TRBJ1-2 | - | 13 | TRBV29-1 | TGCAGCTCTATGTTCGGACAGAACTCTGGCTACACCTTC | CSSMFGQNSGYTF
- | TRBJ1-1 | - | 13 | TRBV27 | TGTGCCAGCAGGTTAAGGGTACGAACTGAAGCTTTCTTT | CASRLRVRTEAFF
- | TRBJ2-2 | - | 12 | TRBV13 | TGTGCCAGCAGCTTCGGATCCGGGGAGCTGTTTTTT | CASSFGSGELFF
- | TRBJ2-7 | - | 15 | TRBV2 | TGTGCCAGCAGATCCCAGGGGGGCAGCTCCTACGAGCAGTACTTC | CASRSQGGSSYEQYF
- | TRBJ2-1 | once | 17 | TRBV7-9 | TGTGCCAGCAGCTTAGCACCCTTACCCTCTTCCTACAATGAGCAGTTCTTC | CASSLAPLPSSYNEQFF
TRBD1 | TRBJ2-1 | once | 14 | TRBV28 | TGTGCCAGCAGAACAGGGGGTGCCTACAATGAGCAGTTCTTC | CASRTGGAYNEQFF
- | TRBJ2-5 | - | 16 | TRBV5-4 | TGTGCCAGCAGCTCCGACAGCCTCATCGTGGGAGAGACCCAGTACTTC | CASSSDSLIVGETQYF
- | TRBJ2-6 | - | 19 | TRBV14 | TGTGCCAGCAGCCCTTTTGGGGGCAGGTCCCTCTCTGGGGCCAACGTCCTGACTTTC | CASSPFGGRSLSGANVLTF
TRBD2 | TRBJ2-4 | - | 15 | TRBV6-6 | TGTGCCAGCAGCCGTAGCGGGAGGGCCCAAAACATTCAGTACTTC | CASSRSGRAQNIQYF
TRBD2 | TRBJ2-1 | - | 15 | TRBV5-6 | TGTGCCAGCACGCTAGCGGGAGTTGGGTACAATGAGCAGTTCTTC | CASTLAGVGYNEQFF
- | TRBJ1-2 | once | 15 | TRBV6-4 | TGTGCCAGCAGTCCCGACAGTCAATATAACTATGGCTACACCTTC | CASSPDSQYNYGYTF